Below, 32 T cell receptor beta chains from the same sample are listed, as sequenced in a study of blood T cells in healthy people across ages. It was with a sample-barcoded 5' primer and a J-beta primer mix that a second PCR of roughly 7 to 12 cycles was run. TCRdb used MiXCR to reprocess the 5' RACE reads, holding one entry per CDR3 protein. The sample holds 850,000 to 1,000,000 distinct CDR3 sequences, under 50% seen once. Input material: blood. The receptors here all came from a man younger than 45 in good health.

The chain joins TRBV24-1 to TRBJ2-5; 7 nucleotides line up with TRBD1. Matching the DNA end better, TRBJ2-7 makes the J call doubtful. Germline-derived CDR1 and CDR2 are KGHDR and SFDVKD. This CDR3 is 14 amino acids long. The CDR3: CATSENTGADEQYF. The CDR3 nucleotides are TGTGCCACCAGTGAGAATACAGGGGCGGACGAGCAGTACTTC.

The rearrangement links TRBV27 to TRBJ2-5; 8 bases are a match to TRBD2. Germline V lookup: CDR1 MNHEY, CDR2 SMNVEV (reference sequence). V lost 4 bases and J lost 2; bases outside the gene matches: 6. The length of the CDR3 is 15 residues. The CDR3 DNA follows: TGTGCCAGCAGTTGGTCCAGCGGGAGACAAGAGACCCAGTACTTC. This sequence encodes CASSWSSGRQETQYF.

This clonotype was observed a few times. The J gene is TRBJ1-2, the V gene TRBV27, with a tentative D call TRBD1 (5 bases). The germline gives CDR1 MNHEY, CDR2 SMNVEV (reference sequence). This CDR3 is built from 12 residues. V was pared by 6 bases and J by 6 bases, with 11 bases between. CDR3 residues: CASSFAGDGYTF. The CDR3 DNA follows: TGTGCCAGCAGCTTCGCGGGGGATGGCTACACCTTC.

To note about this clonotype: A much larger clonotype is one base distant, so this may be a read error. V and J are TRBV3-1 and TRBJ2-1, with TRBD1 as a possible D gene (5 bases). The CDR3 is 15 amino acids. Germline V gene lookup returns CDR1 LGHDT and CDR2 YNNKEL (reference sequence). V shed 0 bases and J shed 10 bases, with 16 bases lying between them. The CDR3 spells CASSQDRKTGQEQFF. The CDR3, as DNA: TGTGCCAGCAGCCAAGATCGAAAAACAGGACAAGAGCAGTTCTTC.

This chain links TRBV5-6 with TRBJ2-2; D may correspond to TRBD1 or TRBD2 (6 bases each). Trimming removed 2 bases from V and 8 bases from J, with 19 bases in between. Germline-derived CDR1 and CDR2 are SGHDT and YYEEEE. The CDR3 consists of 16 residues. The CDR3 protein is CASSFSYREVEGELFF. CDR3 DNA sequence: TGTGCCAGCAGCTTTTCGTACAGGGAGGTTGAGGGGGAGCTGTTTTTT.

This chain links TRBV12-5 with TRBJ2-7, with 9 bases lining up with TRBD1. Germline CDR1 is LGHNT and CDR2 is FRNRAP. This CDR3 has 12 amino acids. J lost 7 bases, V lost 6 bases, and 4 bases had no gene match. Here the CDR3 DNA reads TGTGCTAGTGGGACAGGGGGAGGAGAGCAGTACTTC. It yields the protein CASGTGGGEQYF.

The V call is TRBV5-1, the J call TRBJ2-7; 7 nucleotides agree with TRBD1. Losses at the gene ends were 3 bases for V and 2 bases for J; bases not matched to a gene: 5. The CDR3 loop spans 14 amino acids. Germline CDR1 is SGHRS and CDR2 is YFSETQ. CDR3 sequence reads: CASSSGQNAYEQYF. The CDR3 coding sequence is TGCGCCAGCAGCTCGGGACAGAATGCCTACGAGCAGTACTTC.

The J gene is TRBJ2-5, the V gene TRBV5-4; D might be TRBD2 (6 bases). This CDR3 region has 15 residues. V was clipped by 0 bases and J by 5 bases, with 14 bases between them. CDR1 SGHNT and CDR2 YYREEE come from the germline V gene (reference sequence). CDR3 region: CASSLGGGVMETQYF. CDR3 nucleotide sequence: TGTGCCAGCAGCTTGGGTGGAGGGGTAATGGAGACCCAGTACTTC.

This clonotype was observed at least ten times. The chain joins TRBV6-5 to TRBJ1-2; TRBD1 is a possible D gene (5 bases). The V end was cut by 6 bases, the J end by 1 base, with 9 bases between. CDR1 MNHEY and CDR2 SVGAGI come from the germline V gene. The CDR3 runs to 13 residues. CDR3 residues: CASRPDSNYGYTF. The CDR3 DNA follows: TGTGCCAGCAGGCCCGACAGTAACTATGGCTACACCTTC.

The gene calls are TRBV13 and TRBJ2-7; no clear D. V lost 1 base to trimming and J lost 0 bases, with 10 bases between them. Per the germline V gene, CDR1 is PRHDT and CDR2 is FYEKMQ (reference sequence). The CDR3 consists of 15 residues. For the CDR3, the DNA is TGTGCCAGCAGCTTAGCTGCTTCCCCCTCCTACGAGCAGTACTTC. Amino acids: CASSLAASPSYEQYF.

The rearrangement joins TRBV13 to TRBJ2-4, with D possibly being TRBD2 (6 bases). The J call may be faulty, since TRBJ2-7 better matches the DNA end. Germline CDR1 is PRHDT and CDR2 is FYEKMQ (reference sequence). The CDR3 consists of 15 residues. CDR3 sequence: CASSLAASASYEQYF. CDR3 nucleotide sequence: TGTGCCAGCAGCTTAGCGGCTAGCGCCTCCTACGAGCAGTACTTC.

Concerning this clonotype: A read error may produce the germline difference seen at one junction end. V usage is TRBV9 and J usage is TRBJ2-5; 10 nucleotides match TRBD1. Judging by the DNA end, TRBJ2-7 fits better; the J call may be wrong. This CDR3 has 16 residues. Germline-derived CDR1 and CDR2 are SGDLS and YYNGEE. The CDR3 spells CAGSVGWATGGNEQYF. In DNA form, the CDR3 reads TGTGCCGGCAGCGTCGGTTGGGCGACAGGGGGCAACGAGCAGTACTTC.

The CDR3 region has the DNA TGTGCCTGGAGGCTGAGGGAGTACGGGGAGCTGTTTTTT. Residues: CAWRLREYGELFF. The J gene is TRBJ2-2, the V gene TRBV30; tentative D call: TRBD2 (5 bases). The germline V gene has CDR1 GTSNPN and CDR2 SVGIG (reference sequence). V was cut by 3 bases and J by 7 bases, with 12 bases left in between. The CDR3 runs 13 residues.

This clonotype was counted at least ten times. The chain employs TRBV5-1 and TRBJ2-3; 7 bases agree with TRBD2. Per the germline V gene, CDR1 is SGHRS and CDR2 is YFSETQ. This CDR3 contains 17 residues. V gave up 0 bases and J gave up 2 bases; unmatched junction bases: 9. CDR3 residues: CASSLVLFRGDTDTQYF. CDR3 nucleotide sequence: TGCGCCAGCAGCTTGGTGCTTTTCCGGGGGGACACAGATACGCAGTATTTT.

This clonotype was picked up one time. The CDR3 loop reads CASSLVARAGANVLTF. CDR3 nucleotides: TGTGCCAGCAGCTTAGTCGCCCGGGCTGGGGCCAACGTCCTGACTTTC. The V call is TRBV7-9, the J call TRBJ2-6, with D hard to call. In germline, CDR1 is SEHNR, CDR2 FQNEAQ (reference sequence). This CDR3 contains 16 residues. V was clipped by 1 base and J by 2 bases, with 9 bases between them.

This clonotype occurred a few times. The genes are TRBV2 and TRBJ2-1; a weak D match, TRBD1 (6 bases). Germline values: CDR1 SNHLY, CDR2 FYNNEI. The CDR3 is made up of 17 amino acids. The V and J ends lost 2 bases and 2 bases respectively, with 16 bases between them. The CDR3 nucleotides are TGTGCCAGCAGTGAATTTACTGGGGGCCGAACCTACAATGAGCAGTTCTTC. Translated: CASSEFTGGRTYNEQFF.

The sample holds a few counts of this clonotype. The CDR3 is CASSPYSGTATYEQYF. CDR3 nucleotide sequence: TGTGCCAGCTCACCCTACAGCGGCACAGCTACCTACGAGCAGTACTTC. The chain couples TRBV18 to TRBJ2-7; a possible D gene is TRBD2 (5 bases). Germline V gene lookup returns CDR1 KGHSH and CDR2 LQKENI. This CDR3 has 16 residues. With 3 bases removed from V and 2 bases from J, the gap between germline ends came to 17 bases.

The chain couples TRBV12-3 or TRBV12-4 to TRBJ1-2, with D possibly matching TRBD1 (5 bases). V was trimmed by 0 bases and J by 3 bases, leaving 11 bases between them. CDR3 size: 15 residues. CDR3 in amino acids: CASSLAVTDYYGYTF. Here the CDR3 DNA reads TGTGCCAGCAGTTTAGCCGTGACAGACTACTATGGCTACACCTTC.

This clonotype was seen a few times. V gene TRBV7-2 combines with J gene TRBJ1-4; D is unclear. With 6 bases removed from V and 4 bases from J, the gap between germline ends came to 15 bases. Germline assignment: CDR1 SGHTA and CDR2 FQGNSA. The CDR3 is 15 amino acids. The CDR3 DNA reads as TGTGCCAGCAGAATGGACGCGGGATATAATGAAAAACTGTTTTTT. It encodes CASRMDAGYNEKLFF.

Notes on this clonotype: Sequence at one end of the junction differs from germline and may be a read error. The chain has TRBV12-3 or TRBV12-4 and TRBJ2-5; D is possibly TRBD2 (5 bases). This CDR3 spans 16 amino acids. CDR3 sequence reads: CASSALGFAGQETQYF. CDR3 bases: TGTGCTAGCAGTGCCCTAGGTTTTGCGGGCCAAGAGACCCAGTACTTC.

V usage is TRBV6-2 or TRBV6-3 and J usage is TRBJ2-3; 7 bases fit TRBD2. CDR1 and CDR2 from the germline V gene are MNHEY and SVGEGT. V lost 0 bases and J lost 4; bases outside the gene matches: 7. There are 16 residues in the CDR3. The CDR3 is CASSYSPGRGADTQYF. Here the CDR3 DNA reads TGTGCCAGCAGTTACTCGCCGGGGAGGGGCGCAGATACGCAGTATTTT.

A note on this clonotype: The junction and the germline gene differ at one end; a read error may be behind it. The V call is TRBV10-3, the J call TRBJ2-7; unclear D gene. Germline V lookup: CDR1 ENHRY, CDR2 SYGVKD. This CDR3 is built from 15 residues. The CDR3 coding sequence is TGTGCCATCAGTGATCCCCCACGTAGCTCCTACGAGCGGTACTTC. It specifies CAISDPPRSSYERYF.

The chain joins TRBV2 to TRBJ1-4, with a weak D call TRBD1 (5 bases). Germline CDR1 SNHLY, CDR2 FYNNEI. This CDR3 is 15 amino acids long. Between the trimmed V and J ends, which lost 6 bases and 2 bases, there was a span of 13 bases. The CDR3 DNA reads TGTGCCAGCAGGGAACGTGGGGGGACTAATGAAAAACTGTTTTTT. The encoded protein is CASRERGGTNEKLFF. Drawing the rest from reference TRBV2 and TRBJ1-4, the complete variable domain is EPEVTQTPSHQVTQMGQEVILRCVPISNHLYFYWYRQILGQKVEFLVSFYNNEISEKSEIFDDQFSVERPDGSNFTLKIRSTKLEDSAMYFCASRERGGTNEKLFFGSGTQLSVL.

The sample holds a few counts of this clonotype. The CDR3 sequence: CASSSASGRETQYF. The CDR3 bases are TGTGCCAGCAGCTCCGCTAGCGGAAGAGAGACCCAGTACTTC. This chain uses TRBV7-2 with TRBJ2-5; 7 bases are shared with TRBD2. Germline V gene lookup returns CDR1 SGHTA and CDR2 FQGNSA. The CDR3 has 14 residues. V shed 4 bases and J 4 bases; nucleotides not matched to a gene: 6. Based on the CDR3 plus reference TRBV7-2 and TRBJ2-5, the full variable domain is GAGVSQSPSNKVTEKGKDVELRCDPISGHTALYWYRQSLGQGLEFLIYFQGNSAPDKSGLPSDRFSAERTGGSVSTLTIQRTQQEDSAVYLCASSSASGRETQYFGPGTRLLVL.

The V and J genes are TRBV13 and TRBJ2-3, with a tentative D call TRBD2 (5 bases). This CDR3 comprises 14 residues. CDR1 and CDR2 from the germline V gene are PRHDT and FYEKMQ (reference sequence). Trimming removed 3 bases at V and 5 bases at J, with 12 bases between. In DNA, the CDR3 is TGTGCCAGCAGCTTGGACTTTACGAAAGATACGCAGTATTTT. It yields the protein CASSLDFTKDTQYF.

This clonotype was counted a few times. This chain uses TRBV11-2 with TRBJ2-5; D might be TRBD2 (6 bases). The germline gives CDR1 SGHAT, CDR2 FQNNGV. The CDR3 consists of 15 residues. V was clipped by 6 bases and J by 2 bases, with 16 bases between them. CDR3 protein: CASSSPLAAQETQYF. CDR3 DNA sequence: TGTGCCAGCAGTTCCCCATTAGCGGCTCAAGAGACCCAGTACTTC.

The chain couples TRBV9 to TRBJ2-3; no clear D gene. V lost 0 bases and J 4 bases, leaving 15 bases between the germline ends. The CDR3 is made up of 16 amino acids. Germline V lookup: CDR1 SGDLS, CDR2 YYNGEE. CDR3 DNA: TGTGCCAGCAGCGTAGCTTTGGGAATCGGCGCAGATACGCAGTATTTT. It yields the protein CASSVALGIGADTQYF.

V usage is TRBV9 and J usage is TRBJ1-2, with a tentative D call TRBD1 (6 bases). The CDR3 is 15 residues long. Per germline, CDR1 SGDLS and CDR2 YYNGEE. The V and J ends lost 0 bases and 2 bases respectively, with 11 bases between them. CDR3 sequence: CASSVGPGANYGYTF. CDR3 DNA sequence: TGTGCCAGCAGCGTAGGGCCGGGGGCGAACTATGGCTACACCTTC.

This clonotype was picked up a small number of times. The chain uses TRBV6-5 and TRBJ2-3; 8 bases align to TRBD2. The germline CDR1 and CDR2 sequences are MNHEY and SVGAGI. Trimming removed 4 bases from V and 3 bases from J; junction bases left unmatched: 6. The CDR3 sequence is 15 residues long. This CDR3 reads CASSSTGGLTDTQYF. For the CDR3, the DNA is TGTGCCAGCAGTTCGACGGGGGGGTTGACAGATACGCAGTATTTT.

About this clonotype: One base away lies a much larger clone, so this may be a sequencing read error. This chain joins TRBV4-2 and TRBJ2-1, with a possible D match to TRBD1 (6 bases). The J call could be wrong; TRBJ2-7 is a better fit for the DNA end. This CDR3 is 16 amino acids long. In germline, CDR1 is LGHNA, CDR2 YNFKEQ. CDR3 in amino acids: CASSPWGQGDYNEQYF. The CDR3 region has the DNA TGTGCCAGCAGCCCCTGGGGGCAGGGTGACTACAATGAGCAGTACTTC.

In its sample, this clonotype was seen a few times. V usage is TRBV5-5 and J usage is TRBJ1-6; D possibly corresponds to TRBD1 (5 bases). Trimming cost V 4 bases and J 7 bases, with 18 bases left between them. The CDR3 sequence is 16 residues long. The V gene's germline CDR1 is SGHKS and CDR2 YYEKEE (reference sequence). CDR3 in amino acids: CASSHIVTGPNSPLHF. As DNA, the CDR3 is TGTGCCAGCAGCCACATCGTAACGGGGCCCAATTCACCCCTCCACTTT.

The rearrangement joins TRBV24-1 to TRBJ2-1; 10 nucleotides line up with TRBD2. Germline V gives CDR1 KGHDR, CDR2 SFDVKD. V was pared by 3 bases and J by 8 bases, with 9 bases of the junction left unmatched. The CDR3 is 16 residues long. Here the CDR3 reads CATSDLRTSGVDEQFF. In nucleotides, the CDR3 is TGTGCCACCAGTGATCTAAGAACTAGCGGGGTAGATGAGCAGTTCTTC.